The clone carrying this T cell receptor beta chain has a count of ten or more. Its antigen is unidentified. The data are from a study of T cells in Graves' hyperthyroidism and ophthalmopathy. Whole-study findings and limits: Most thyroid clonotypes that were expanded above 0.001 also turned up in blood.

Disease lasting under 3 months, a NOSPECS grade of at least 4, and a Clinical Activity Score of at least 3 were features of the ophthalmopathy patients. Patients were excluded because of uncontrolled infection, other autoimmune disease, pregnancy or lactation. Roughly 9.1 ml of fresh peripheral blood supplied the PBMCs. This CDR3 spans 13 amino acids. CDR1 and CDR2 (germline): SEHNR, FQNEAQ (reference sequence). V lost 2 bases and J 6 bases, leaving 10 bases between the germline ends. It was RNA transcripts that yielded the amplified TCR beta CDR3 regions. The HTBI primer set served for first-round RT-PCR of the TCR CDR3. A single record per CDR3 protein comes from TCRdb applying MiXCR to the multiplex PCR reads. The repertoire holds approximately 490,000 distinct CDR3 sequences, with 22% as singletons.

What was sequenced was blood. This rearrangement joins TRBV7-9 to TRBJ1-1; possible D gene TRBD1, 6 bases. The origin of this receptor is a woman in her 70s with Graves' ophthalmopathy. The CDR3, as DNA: TGTGCCAGCAGCTTAAACGGGGGCGCTGAAGCTTTCTTT. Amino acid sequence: CASSLNGGAEAFF.